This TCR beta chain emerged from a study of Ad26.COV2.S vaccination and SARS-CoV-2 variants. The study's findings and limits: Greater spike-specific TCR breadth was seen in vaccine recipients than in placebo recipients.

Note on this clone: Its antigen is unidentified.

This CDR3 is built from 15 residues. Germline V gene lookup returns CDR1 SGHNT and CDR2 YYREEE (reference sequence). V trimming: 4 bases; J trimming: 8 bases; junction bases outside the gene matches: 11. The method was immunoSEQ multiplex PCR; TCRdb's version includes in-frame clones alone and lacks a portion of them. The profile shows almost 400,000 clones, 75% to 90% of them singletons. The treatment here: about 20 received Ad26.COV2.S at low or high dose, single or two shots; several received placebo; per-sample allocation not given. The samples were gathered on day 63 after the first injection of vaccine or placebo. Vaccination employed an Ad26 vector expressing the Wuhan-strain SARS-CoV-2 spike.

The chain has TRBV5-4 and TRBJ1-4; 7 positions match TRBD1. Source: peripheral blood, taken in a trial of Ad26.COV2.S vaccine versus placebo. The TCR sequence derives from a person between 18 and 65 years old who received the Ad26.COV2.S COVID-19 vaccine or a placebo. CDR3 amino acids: CASSRDRATGEKLFF. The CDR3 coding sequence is TGTGCCAGCAGCCGTGACAGGGCAACGGGAGAAAAACTGTTTTTT. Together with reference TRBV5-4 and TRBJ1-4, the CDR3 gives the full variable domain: ETGVTQSPTHLIKTRGQQVTLRCSSQSGHNTVSWYQQALGQGPQFIFQYYREEENGRGNFPPRFSGLQFPNYSSELNVNALELDDSALYLCASSRDRATGEKLFFGSGTQLSVL.